This TCR beta chain was documented in a study of cytomegalovirus exposure and HLA in healthy donors. General study points: Later, an analysis found that TCR clusters from the first cohort tended to co-occur in the 130 or so validation repertoires. The classifier, whose performance was assessed in both the original and validation cohorts, reportedly diagnosed cytomegalovirus status with high specificity and sensitivity. CMV antigen specificity was confirmed in vitro for three CMV-associated chains.

This clone was seen a single time. What it binds is unknown. The CDR3 sequence is 14 residues long. V trimming: 4 bases; J trimming: 6 bases; junction bases outside the gene matches: 5. Germline values: CDR1 SGHRS, CDR2 YFSETQ. While the first cohort had fewer than 850 subjects, the donors belonged to the separate validation cohort of fewer than 150 subjects. Profiled with immunoSEQ multiplex PCR; TCRdb holds only in-frame clones, not every one. The data contain around 160,000 clones, around four fifths of them seen just once; the ten biggest clones take up 2% to 2.5%. The specimen was PBMCs. The source is a young man in good health and CMV-seropositive. The gene calls are TRBV5-1 and TRBJ1-2; 11 bases are shared with TRBD1. This chain's CDR3 is CASSAGQGANGYTF. For the CDR3, the DNA is TGCGCCAGCAGCGCCGGACAGGGGGCGAATGGCTACACCTTC.